The 15 T cell receptor beta chains below were found in one sample sequenced in a study of blood T cell repertoires in COVID-19. Assay: immunoSEQ multiplex PCR; the TCRdb copy retains only in-frame clones and omits some. The sample lists about 140,000 clones; roughly 82% were seen once. Material: peripheral blood. Receptors originate from an elderly man with acute or convalescent COVID-19.

This clone has just one count. This chain joins TRBV15 and TRBJ2-7; D is perhaps TRBD2 (5 bases). The CDR3 contains 15 residues. V gave up 1 base and J gave up 4 bases, with 14 bases separating them. Germline assignment: CDR1 LNHNV and CDR2 YYDKDF (reference sequence). The CDR3 loop is CATSRGGFPPYEQYF. In nucleotides, the CDR3 is TGTGCCACCAGCAGAGGAGGGTTTCCCCCATACGAGCAGTACTTC. Together with reference TRBV15 and TRBJ2-7, the CDR3 gives the full variable domain: DAMVIQNPRYQVTQFGKPVTLSCSQTLNHNVMYWYQQKSSQAPKLLFHYYDKDFNNEADTPDNFQSRRPNTSFCFLDIRSPGLGDTAMYLCATSRGGFPPYEQYFGPGTRLTVT.

This chain links TRBV5-1 with TRBJ2-2; D not certain. V lost 5 bases to trimming and J lost 0 bases, with 14 bases between them. CDR1 SGHRS and CDR2 YFSETQ come from the germline V gene. The CDR3 has 16 residues. The CDR3 sequence is CASRPGLIPNTGELFF. The CDR3 coding sequence is TGCGCCAGCAGACCGGGTTTGATTCCGAACACCGGGGAGCTGTTTTTT.

This chain joins TRBV4-1 and TRBJ2-2; D remains unclear. The CDR3 sequence is 16 residues long. From germline, CDR1 is MGHRA and CDR2 YSYEKL. Trimming cost V 0 bases and J 5 bases, with 13 bases left between them. This chain's CDR3 is CASSQEAVRRTGELFF. The CDR3 DNA follows: TGCGCCAGCAGCCAAGAGGCGGTGCGGAGAACCGGGGAGCTGTTTTTT.

The CDR3 bases are TGTGCCAGCAGTCTCAATTCACCCCTCCACTTT. Its protein product is CASSLNSPLHF. The rearrangement uses TRBV28 and TRBJ1-6; the D is unclear. Trimming removed 5 bases at V and 7 bases at J, with 3 bases between. CDR1 and CDR2 from the germline V gene are MDHEN and SYDVKM. The CDR3 length is 11 residues.

This clone was seen a few times. The rearrangement links TRBV3-1 (or the pseudogene TRBV3-2) to TRBJ2-3; 10 nucleotides align to TRBD2. Looked up from germline, CDR1 is LGHDT and CDR2 is YNNKEL (reference sequence). This CDR3 region has 15 residues. V was clipped by 3 bases and J by 1 base; unmatched bases: 1. This chain's CDR3 is CASSHLAGGTDTQYF. The CDR3 DNA is TGTGCCAGCAGCCATCTAGCGGGGGGCACAGATACGCAGTATTTT.

The J gene is TRBJ2-5, the V gene TRBV7-2; D remains ambiguous. CDR3 length: 12 amino acids. Germline CDR1 SGHTA, CDR2 FQGNSA. With 2 bases removed from V and 2 bases from J, the gap between germline ends came to 3 bases. This CDR3 reads CASSLPQETQYF. The CDR3 DNA is TGTGCCAGCAGCTTACCGCAAGAGACCCAGTACTTC.

The J gene is TRBJ1-4, the V gene TRBV18, with 9 bases identical to TRBD1. The germline gives CDR1 KGHSH, CDR2 LQKENI. The CDR3 contains 15 residues. V dropped 3 bases and J dropped 7; count of bases not matched to a gene: 6. This CDR3 is CASSPNRDRVEKLFF. The CDR3 nucleotides read TGTGCCAGCTCACCGAACCGGGACAGGGTTGAAAAACTGTTTTTT.

The genes are TRBV7-2 and TRBJ1-3; D is unresolved. Germline CDR1 and CDR2: SGHTA and FQGNSA. V lost 3 bases and J lost 0, with 9 bases in between. This CDR3 has 15 residues. The CDR3 here is CASSLTPISGNTIYF. CDR3 DNA: TGTGCCAGCAGCTTGACACCTATCTCTGGAAACACCATATATTTT.

CDR3 region: CASSPYSAPYEQYF. The CDR3, as DNA: TGTGCCAGCAGCCCCTACTCAGCGCCCTACGAGCAGTACTTC. The chain carries TRBV11-3 and TRBJ2-7; D gene ambiguous. Trimming took 5 bases from V and 2 from J, leaving 13 bases between them. The CDR3 sequence is 14 residues long. Per the germline V gene, CDR1 is SGHNT and CDR2 is YENEEA.

The chain combines TRBV6-5 with TRBJ2-1; a weak D match, TRBD1 (7 bases). The CDR3 is made up of 11 amino acids. V was trimmed by 7 bases and J by 9 bases, leaving 10 bases between them. In germline, CDR1 is MNHEY, CDR2 SVGAGI. The CDR3 DNA sequence: TGTGCCAGCACTCAGGGGGGTGAGCAGTTCTTC. Translation gives CASTQGGEQFF.

The chain joins TRBV5-1 to TRBJ1-4; D might be TRBD1 (6 bases). The V gene's germline CDR1 is SGHRS and CDR2 YFSETQ. Trimming removed 0 bases at V and 6 bases at J, with 9 bases between. This CDR3 has 14 amino acids. CDR3 bases: TGCGCCAGCAGCTTGGTACAGGGAGATGAAAAACTGTTTTTT. Translating it yields CASSLVQGDEKLFF.

This clone was observed once. The chain carries TRBV6-6 and TRBJ1-2, with TRBD1 matching over 10 bases. After removal of 3 bases from V and 4 bases from J, the junction contained 5 bases not matched to a gene. CDR1 is MNHNY and CDR2 is SVGAGI in the germline V gene (reference sequence). CDR3 length: 15 residues. CDR3 sequence: CASSYRTGGSYGYTF. The DNA of the CDR3 is TGTGCCAGCAGTTATCGGACAGGGGGAAGCTATGGCTACACCTTC.

The chain carries TRBV19 and TRBJ2-2; D possibly corresponds to TRBD1 (5 bases). CDR3 size: 13 residues. From germline, CDR1 is LNHDA and CDR2 SQIVND (reference sequence). Trimming removed 6 bases from V and 6 bases from J, with 11 bases in between. In nucleotides, the CDR3 is TGTGCCAGTAGCAATCCAGGGTCCGGGGAGCTGTTTTTT. Translation: CASSNPGSGELFF.

The rearrangement links TRBV7-2 to TRBJ1-2; 11 positions agree with TRBD1. J gave up 3 bases and V 3 bases, and 3 bases lay outside the gene matches. From germline, CDR1 is SGHTA and CDR2 FQGNSA. CDR3 length equals 15 residues. The CDR3, as DNA: TGTGCCAGCAGCTTGCGGACAGGGGGCGACTATGGCTACACCTTC. It yields the protein CASSLRTGGDYGYTF.

The chain joins TRBV19 to TRBJ1-5; TRBD1 agrees at 7 bases. Trimming at V came to 5 bases and at J to 11 bases, leaving 12 bases not matched to a gene. The CDR3 consists of 14 residues. From germline, CDR1 is LNHDA and CDR2 SQIVND (reference sequence). CDR3 loop: CASSSLRDSLSQHF. DNA of the CDR3: TGTGCCAGTAGTTCCCTAAGGGACAGTTTATCCCAGCATTTT.